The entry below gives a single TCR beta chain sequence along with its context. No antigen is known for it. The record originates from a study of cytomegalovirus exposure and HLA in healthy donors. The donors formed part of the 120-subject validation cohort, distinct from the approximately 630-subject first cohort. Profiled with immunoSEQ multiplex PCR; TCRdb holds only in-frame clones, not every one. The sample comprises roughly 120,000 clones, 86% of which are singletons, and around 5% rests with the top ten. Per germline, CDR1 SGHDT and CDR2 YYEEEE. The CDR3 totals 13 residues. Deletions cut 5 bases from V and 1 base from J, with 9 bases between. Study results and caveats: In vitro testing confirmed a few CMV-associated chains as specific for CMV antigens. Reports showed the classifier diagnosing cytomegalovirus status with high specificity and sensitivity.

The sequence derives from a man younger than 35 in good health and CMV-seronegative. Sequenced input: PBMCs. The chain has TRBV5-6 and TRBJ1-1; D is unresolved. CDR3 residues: CASSPVQNTEAFF. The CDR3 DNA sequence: TGTGCCAGCAGTCCAGTTCAGAACACTGAAGCTTTCTTT. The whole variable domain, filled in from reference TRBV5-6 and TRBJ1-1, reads DAGVTQSPTHLIKTRGQQVTLRCSPKSGHDTVSWYQQALGQGPQFIFQYYEEEERQRGNFPDRFSGHQFPNYSSELNVNALLLGDSALYLCASSPVQNTEAFFGQGTRLTVV.